Given below is one TCR beta chain in context. Trimming left V 4 bases short and J 0 bases short, with 9 bases between. The V gene's germline CDR1 is SEHNR and CDR2 FQNEAQ (reference sequence). The CDR3 is made up of 15 amino acids. The sample originates from a study of control samples from healthy donors and cancer patients. Measured with immunoSEQ multiplex PCR; TCRdb has only the in-frame clones, and not every one. The specimen's table records fewer than 200,000 clones. The sequencing sample was made of blood. The sequence came from a woman aged 30 to 39 in good health. The genes are TRBV7-9 and TRBJ1-4; tentative D call: TRBD1 (6 bases). The CDR3 DNA sequence: TGTGCCAGCAGCTCGGGGGGGCCAACTAATGAAAAACTGTTTTTT. It encodes CASSSGGPTNEKLFF.